This T cell receptor beta chain was recovered during a study of identical twins. Study-wide points: Insertions were reduced in abundant cord blood beta clonotypes but not in memory repertoires. Invariant populations such as MAIT and iNKT cells could partly muddle zero-insertion analyses.

The CDR3 covers 16 residues. V lost 5 bases and J lost 1, with 15 bases in between. Germline V gene data show CDR1 as MNHNS and CDR2 as SASEGT. With template switching, a universal primer site was added, and the cDNA carried unique molecular identifiers. TCRdb re-called the 5' RACE reads with MiXCR, one entry per CDR3 protein. The sample carries about 490,000 distinct CDR3 sequences, 13% to 15% recorded once. Note on this clonotype: Its specificity is unknown.

These data are also associated with another study on yellow fever vaccine responses in identical twins.

The sequence came from a young woman in good health. Sequencing was done on a sample of CD4+ T cells sorted from blood. V and J are TRBV6-1 and TRBJ2-4, with unresolved D. The CDR3, as DNA: TGTGCCAGCAGTAGGAGCTGGGGTCTTGCCAAAAACATTCAGTACTTC. Translation gives CASSRSWGLAKNIQYF.